Presented here are 3 T cell receptor beta chains from one specimen sequenced in a study of blood T cell repertoires in COVID-19. This table comes from immunoSEQ multiplex PCR, and its TCRdb copy is limited to in-frame clones, with some not included. The sample consists of under 300,000 clones, roughly 90% of them appearing once. The sequencing sample was made of PBMCs or T cells enriched from blood (not recorded which). These TCRs come from a woman aged 55-70 years who had recovered from COVID-19.

The chain uses TRBV9 and TRBJ2-5, with 11 bases matching TRBD2. Germline CDR1 and CDR2: SGDLS and YYNGEE. V was clipped by 0 bases and J by 3 bases; unmatched bases: 1. The CDR3 has 15 amino acids. The CDR3 DNA reads as TGTGCCAGCAGCGTAGGGGGACTAGCGGAAGAGACCCAGTACTTC. It encodes CASSVGGLAEETQYF.

The rearrangement joins TRBV3-1 (or the pseudogene TRBV3-2) to TRBJ2-3; unclear D gene. Germline V gene sequence: CDR1 LGHDT, CDR2 YNNKEL (reference sequence). Trimming removed 4 bases at V and 6 bases at J, with 8 bases between. This CDR3 is 12 amino acids long. Written as DNA, the CDR3 is TGTGCCAGCAGCCCCGGGTGGGATACGCAGTATTTT. Encoded protein: CASSPGWDTQYF.

A remark on this clone: A junction boundary mismatches the germline segment, possibly from a read error. V and J are TRBV7-7 and TRBJ1-3, with D hard to call. The V gene's germline CDR1 is SSHAT and CDR2 FNYEAQ (reference sequence). The CDR3 spans 14 residues. In DNA, the CDR3 is TGTGCTAGCAGTTCCGGGTCAATTGGAAACACCATATATTTT. Protein product: CASSSGSIGNTIYF.